This T cell receptor (beta chain) was obtained from a study of cytomegalovirus exposure and HLA in healthy donors. Study summary: The early release's HLA-typed donors yielded 80 million to 95 million unique TCRs. Findings and caveats of the study: Later analysis associated a missense DCLRE1C variant with TCR beta V- and J-gene trimming. Looking again later, the authors saw that most CMV-associated TCR beta chains seemed HLA-restricted. An analysis was carried out later, and it reportedly showed fewer N-insertions in an Asian-associated ancestry cluster than the 666-donor mean.

This clone was seen more than once but under ten times. The antigen is undetermined. 60 Vbeta and 13 Jbeta primers were used in PCR. The protocol was immunoSEQ multiplex PCR, while the TCRdb copy is restricted to in-frame clones and leaves out a portion. Here the sample spans about 130,000 clones, roughly three quarters being singletons. Germline V gene sequence: CDR1 MNHEY, CDR2 SVGAGI. The CDR3 spans 15 residues. Unmatched junction bases numbered 3, after V lost 0 bases and J lost 4 bases. Specimen: PBMCs. The chain recombines TRBV6-5 with TRBJ2-7, with 10 bases aligning to TRBD1. The sequence derives from a young man in good health and CMV-seronegative. CDR3 nucleotides: TGTGCCAGCAGTTACTCGACGGGACAGGGGTACGAGCAGTACTTC. This translates into CASSYSTGQGYEQYF.